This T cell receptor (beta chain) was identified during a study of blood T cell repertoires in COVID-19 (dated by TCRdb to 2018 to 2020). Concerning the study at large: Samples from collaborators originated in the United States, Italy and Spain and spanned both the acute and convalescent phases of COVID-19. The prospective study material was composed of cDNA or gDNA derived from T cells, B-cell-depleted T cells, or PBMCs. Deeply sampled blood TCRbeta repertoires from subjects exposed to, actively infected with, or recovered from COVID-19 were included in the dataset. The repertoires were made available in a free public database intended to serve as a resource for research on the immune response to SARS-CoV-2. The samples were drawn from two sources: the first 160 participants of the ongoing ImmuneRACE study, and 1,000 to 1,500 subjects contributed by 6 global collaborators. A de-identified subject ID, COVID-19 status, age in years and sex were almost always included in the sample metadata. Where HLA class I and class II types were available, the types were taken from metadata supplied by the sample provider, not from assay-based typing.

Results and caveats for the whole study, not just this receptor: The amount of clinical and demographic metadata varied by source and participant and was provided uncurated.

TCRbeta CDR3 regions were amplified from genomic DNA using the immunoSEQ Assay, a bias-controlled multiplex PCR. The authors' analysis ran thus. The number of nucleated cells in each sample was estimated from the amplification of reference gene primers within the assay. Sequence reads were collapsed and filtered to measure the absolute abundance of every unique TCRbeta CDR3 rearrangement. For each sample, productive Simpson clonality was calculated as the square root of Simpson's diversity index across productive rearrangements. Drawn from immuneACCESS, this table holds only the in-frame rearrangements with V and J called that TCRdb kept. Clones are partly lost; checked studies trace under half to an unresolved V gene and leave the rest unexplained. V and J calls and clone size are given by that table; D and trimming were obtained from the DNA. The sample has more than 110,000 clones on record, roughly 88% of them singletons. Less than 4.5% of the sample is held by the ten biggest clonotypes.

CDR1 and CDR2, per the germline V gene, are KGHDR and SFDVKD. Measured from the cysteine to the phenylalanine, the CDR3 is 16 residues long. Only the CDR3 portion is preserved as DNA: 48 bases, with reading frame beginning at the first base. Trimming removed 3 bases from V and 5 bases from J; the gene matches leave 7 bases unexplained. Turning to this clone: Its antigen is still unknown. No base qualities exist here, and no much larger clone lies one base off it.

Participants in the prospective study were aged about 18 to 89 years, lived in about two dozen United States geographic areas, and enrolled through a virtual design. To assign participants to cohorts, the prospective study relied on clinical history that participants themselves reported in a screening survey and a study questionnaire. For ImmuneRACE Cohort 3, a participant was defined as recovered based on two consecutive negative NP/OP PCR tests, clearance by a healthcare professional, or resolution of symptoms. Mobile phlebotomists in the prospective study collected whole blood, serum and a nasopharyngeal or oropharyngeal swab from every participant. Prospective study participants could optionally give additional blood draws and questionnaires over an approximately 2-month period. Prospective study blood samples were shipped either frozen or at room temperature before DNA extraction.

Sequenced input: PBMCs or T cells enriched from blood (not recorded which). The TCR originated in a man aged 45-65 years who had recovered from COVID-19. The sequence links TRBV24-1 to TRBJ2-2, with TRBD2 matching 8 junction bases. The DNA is TGTGCCACCAGTGATAGGCTAGCTAGCGGGACCGGGGAGCTGTTTTTT. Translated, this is CATSDRLASGTGELFF.